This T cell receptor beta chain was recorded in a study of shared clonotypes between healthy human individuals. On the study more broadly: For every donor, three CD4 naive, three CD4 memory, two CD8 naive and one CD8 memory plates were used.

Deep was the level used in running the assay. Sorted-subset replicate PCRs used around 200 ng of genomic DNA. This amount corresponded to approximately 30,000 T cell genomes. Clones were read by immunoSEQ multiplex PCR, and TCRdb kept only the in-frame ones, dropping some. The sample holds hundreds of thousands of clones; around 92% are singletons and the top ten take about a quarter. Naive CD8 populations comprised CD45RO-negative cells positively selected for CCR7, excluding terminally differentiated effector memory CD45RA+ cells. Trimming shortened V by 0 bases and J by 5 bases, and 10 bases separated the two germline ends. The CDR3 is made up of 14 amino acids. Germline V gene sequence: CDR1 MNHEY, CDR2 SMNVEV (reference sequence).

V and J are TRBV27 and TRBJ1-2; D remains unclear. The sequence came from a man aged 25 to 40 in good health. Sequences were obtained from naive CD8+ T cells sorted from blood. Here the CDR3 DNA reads TGTGCCAGCAGTTTATCGACCCAAGTATATGGCTACACCTTC. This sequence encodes CASSLSTQVYGYTF.